Below, 17 T cell receptor beta chains from the same sample are listed, as sequenced in a study of somatic mutations in cytotoxic T cells in rheumatoid arthritis. Clones were read by immunoSEQ multiplex PCR, and TCRdb kept only the in-frame ones, dropping some. The sample has 10,000 or so clones, 79% seen once. The sequenced sample consisted of CD8+ T cells sorted from blood. All receptors come from an adult with rheumatoid arthritis.

The V call is TRBV6-5, the J call TRBJ1-2; unclear D gene. Per germline, CDR1 MNHEY and CDR2 SVGAGI. The V gene lost 2 bases and the J gene lost 6 bases, with 13 bases spanning the gap. The CDR3 extends over 14 amino acids. CDR3 coding DNA: TGTGCCAGCAGTTACGGTGAGGGCCTAGATGGCTACACCTTC. Translation gives CASSYGEGLDGYTF.

In its sample, this clone was seen a few times. The chain couples TRBV4-3 to TRBJ1-2, with 12 positions matching TRBD1. From germline, CDR1 is LGHNA and CDR2 YSLEER. The CDR3 runs to 15 residues. Losses at the gene ends were 3 bases for V and 7 bases for J; bases not matched to a gene: 6. The CDR3 region is CASSQGQGALFGYTF. DNA of the CDR3: TGCGCCAGCAGCCAGGGACAGGGGGCCCTTTTTGGCTACACCTTC.

This clone was detected only a few times. The chain is built from TRBV7-9 and TRBJ1-6, with D perhaps matching TRBD1 (6 bases). Deletions cut 5 bases from V and 7 bases from J, with 12 bases between. This CDR3 comprises 14 residues. Germline lookup yields CDR1 SEHNR and CDR2 FQNEAQ (reference sequence). The CDR3 loop reads CASSPRGLNSPLHF. The CDR3 nucleotides read TGTGCCAGCAGCCCCCGGGGGCTAAATTCACCCCTCCACTTT. Full variable domain (remainder filled in from reference TRBV7-9 and TRBJ1-6): DTGVSQNPRHKITKRGQNVTFRCDPISEHNRLYWYRQTLGQGPEFLTYFQNEAQLEKSRLLSDRFSAERPKGSFSTLEIQRTEQGDSAMYLCASSPRGLNSPLHFGNGTRLTVT.

The V call is TRBV6-6, the J call TRBJ1-1, with 7 bases lining up with TRBD1. The germline CDR1 and CDR2 sequences are MNHNY and SVGAGI (reference sequence). This CDR3 is 13 amino acids long. V gave up 11 bases and J gave up 2 bases; unmatched junction bases: 8. CDR3: CAGQTGQNTEAFF. The CDR3, as DNA: TGTGCCGGACAGACAGGGCAAAACACTGAAGCTTTCTTT.

The chain has TRBV4-3 and TRBJ2-2, with D possibly being TRBD2 (5 bases). Between the trimmed V and J ends, which lost 0 bases and 3 bases, there was a span of 11 bases. This CDR3 is built from 16 residues. Germline V gene data show CDR1 as LGHNA and CDR2 as YSLEER. CDR3 in amino acids: CASSQDLASYTGELFF. The CDR3 DNA reads as TGCGCCAGCAGCCAAGATCTAGCCTCTTACACCGGGGAGCTGTTTTTT.

The rearrangement links TRBV6-1 to TRBJ2-1, with D unclear. The germline V gene encodes CDR1 MNHNS and CDR2 SASEGT. This CDR3 region has 13 residues. Trimming removed 2 bases from V and 4 bases from J, with 6 bases in between. The CDR3 here is CASSESLYNEQFF. DNA for the CDR3: TGTGCCAGCAGTGAAAGTCTTTACAATGAGCAGTTCTTC.

V gene TRBV6-5 combines with J gene TRBJ2-2; 7 nucleotides align to TRBD2. J lost 9 bases, V lost 8 bases, and 3 bases had no gene match. The CDR3 spans 11 residues. Germline V gives CDR1 MNHEY, CDR2 SVGAGI. The CDR3 sequence: CASGRGRELFF. The CDR3 DNA follows: TGTGCCAGCGGGAGGGGTAGGGAGCTGTTTTTT.

The rearrangement links TRBV11-2 to TRBJ1-6, with unresolved D. Per the germline V gene, CDR1 is SGHAT and CDR2 is FQNNGV. This CDR3 has 15 residues. V was cut by 5 bases and J by 14 bases, with 22 bases left in between. CDR3 nucleotide sequence: TGTGCCAGCAGCCCCGCTTTAGCGGATGAGAGGGCCCTCCACTTT. This gives the protein CASSPALADERALHF.

The chain has TRBV7-2 and TRBJ2-5; TRBD1 matches at 11 bases. CDR3 length: 16 amino acids. V dropped 4 bases and J dropped 0; count of bases not matched to a gene: 4. Germline V lookup: CDR1 SGHTA, CDR2 FQGNSA. For the CDR3, the DNA is TGTGCCAGCAGCTCAGGGGACAGGGGGTACCAAGAGACCCAGTACTTC. This encodes CASSSGDRGYQETQYF.

The J gene is TRBJ1-5, the V gene TRBV7-9; the D gene is possibly TRBD1 (6 bases). The V end lost 4 bases, the J end lost 1 base, and 8 bases lay between the germline ends. Germline-derived CDR1 and CDR2 are SEHNR and FQNEAQ (reference sequence). The CDR3 sequence is 14 residues long. The CDR3 protein is CASSSTGSNQPQHF. CDR3 nucleotide sequence: TGTGCCAGCAGCTCGACAGGAAGCAATCAGCCCCAGCATTTT.

The CDR3 sequence: CASSQDRESSYNSPLHF. Here the CDR3 DNA reads TGCGCCAGCAGCCAAGATCGCGAGAGCTCCTATAATTCACCCCTCCACTTT. The gene calls are TRBV4-3 and TRBJ1-6; D ambiguous. CDR1 and CDR2 from the germline V gene are LGHNA and YSLEER. This CDR3 spans 17 amino acids. V shed 0 bases and J shed 0 bases, with 9 bases lying between them.

This chain connects TRBV15 to TRBJ2-7; D is ambiguous. V shed 3 bases and J shed 0 bases, with 12 bases lying between them. This CDR3 has 15 amino acids. Per germline, CDR1 LNHNV and CDR2 YYDKDF (reference sequence). The CDR3 here is CATSSGYIDSYEQYF. CDR3 nucleotide sequence: TGTGCCACCAGCAGCGGATACATCGACTCCTACGAGCAGTACTTC.

The J gene is TRBJ1-1, the V gene TRBV19; 8 nucleotides line up with TRBD1. There are 15 residues in the CDR3. CDR1 is LNHDA and CDR2 is SQIVND in the germline V gene (reference sequence). V dropped 7 bases and J dropped 4; count of bases not matched to a gene: 11. The DNA of the CDR3 is TGTGCCAGTACCGTGGACAGGGCACATTTCACTGAAGCTTTCTTT. It yields the protein CASTVDRAHFTEAFF. The variable domain in full, with the rest retrieved from reference TRBV19 and TRBJ1-1, is DGGITQSPKYLFRKEGQNVTLSCEQNLNHDAMYWYRQDPGQGLRLIYYSQIVNDFQKGDIAEGYSVSREKKESFPLTVTSAQKNPTAFYLCASTVDRAHFTEAFFGQGTRLTVV.

The rearrangement uses TRBV4-3 and TRBJ2-1; 12 bases line up with TRBD2. J lost 7 bases, V lost 3 bases, and 10 bases had no gene match. The CDR3 consists of 17 residues. Germline V gene lookup returns CDR1 LGHNA and CDR2 YSLEER. The CDR3 DNA follows: TGCGCCAGCAGCCATTCCTCTAGCGGGAGGGGAAATAATGAGCAGTTCTTC. Protein product: CASSHSSSGRGNNEQFF.

CDR3 DNA: TGTGCCAGCAGCGTCGGGACAGGGTTACTTAGTCTGTTCTTC. It is translated as CASSVGTGLLSLFF. The rearrangement links TRBV9 to TRBJ2-1; 9 bases line up with TRBD1. The length of the CDR3 is 14 residues. The germline CDR1 and CDR2 sequences are SGDLS and YYNGEE. Trimming removed 2 bases from V and 15 bases from J; junction bases left unmatched: 12.

The rearrangement uses TRBV11-1 and TRBJ2-7; TRBD2 aligns across 11 bases. Germline V CDR1 and CDR2: SGHAT, FQDESV (reference sequence). CDR3 length equals 16 residues. The V segment lost 3 bases and the J segment 3 bases; nucleotides outside the gene matches: 7. The CDR3 sequence is CASSFDRLAGSYEQYF. CDR3 DNA sequence: TGTGCCAGCAGCTTCGACCGACTAGCGGGGAGCTACGAGCAGTACTTC.

There are a few counts of this clone. V gene TRBV10-1 combines with J gene TRBJ2-1; D may be TRBD1 or TRBD2 (5 bases each). V was trimmed by 6 bases and J by 7 bases, leaving 13 bases between them. CDR3 length: 13 amino acids. Germline CDR1 is WNHNN and CDR2 is SYGVQD (reference sequence). The chain's CDR3 is CASSRDDVNEQFF. CDR3 DNA: TGCGCCAGCAGCAGGGACGACGTAAATGAGCAGTTCTTC.